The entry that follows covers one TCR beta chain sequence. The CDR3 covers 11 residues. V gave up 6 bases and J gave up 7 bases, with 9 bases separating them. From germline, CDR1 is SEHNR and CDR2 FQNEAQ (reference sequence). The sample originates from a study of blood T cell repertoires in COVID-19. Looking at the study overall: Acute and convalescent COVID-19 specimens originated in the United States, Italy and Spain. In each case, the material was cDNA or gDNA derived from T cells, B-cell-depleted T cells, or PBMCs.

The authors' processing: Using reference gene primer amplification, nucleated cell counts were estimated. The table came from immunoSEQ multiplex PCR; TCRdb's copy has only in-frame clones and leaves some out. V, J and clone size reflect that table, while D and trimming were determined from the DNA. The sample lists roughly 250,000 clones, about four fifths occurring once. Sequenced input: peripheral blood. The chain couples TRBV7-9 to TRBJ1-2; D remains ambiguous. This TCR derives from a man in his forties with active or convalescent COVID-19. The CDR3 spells CASRDLGGYTF. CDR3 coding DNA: TGTGCCAGCAGGGACTTAGGTGGCTACACCTTC. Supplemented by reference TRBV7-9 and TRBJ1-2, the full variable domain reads DTGVSQNPRHKITKRGQNVTFRCDPISEHNRLYWYRQTLGQGPEFLTYFQNEAQLEKSRLLSDRFSAERPKGSFSTLEIQRTEQGDSAMYLCASRDLGGYTFGSGTRLTVV.